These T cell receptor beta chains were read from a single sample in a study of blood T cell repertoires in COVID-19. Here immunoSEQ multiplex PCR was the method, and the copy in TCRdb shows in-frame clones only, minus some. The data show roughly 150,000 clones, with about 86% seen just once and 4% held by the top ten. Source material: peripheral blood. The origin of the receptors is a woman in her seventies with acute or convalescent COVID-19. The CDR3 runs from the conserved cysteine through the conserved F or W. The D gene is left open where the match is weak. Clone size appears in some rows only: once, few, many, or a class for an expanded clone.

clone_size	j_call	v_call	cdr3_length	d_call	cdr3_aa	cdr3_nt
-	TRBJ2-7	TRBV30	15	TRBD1	CAWSFRTGWQYEQYF	TGTGCCTGGAGCTTCAGGACAGGGTGGCAGTACGAGCAGTACTTC
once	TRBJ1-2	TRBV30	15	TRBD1	CAWSLVGTGRDGYTF	TGTGCCTGGAGTCTGGTTGGGACAGGGAGAGATGGCTACACCTTC
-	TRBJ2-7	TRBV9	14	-	CASSSQVSSYEQYF	TGTGCCAGCAGCTCTCAGGTTTCCTCCTACGAGCAGTACTTC
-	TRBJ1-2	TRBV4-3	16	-	CASSPSQARANYGYTF	TGCGCCAGCAGCCCCTCACAGGCTCGGGCGAACTATGGCTACACCTTC
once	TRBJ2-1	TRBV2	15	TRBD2	CASSAGTSSYNEQFF	TGTGCCAGCAGTGCCGGGACTAGCTCCTACAATGAGCAGTTCTTC
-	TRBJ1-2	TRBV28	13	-	CASSATDSNSYTF	TGTGCCAGCAGTGCGACAGACAGCAATAGCTACACCTTC
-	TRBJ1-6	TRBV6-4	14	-	CASRPTGRDSPLHF	TGTGCCAGCAGACCGACAGGACGGGATTCACCCCTCCACTTT
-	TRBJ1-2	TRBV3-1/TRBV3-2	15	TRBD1	CASSPWDRGDYGYTF	TGTGCCAGCAGCCCCTGGGACAGGGGAGACTATGGCTACACCTTC
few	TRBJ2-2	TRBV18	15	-	CASSREQGSTGELFF	TGTGCCAGCTCACGCGAACAGGGTAGCACCGGGGAGCTGTTTTTT
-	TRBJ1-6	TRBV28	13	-	CASRLSYNSPLHF	TGTGCCAGCAGACTCTCCTATAATTCACCCCTCCACTTT
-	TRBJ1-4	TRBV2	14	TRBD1	CASSNRGANEKLFF	TGTGCCAGCAGTAACAGGGGAGCTAATGAAAAACTGTTTTTT
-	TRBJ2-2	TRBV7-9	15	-	CASSLPGQNTGELFF	TGTGCCAGCAGCTTGCCGGGACAGAACACCGGGGAGCTGTTTTTT
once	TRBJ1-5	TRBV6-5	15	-	CASSYSTRGNQPQHF	TGTGCCAGCAGTTACTCGACCCGGGGCAATCAGCCCCAGCATTTT
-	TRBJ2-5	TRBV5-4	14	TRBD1	CASSFGTGQETQYF	TGTGCCAGCAGCTTCGGGACAGGCCAAGAGACCCAGTACTTC
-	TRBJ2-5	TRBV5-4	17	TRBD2	CASSLVTSGDARETQYF	TGTGCCAGCAGCTTGGTAACTAGCGGGGACGCCCGCGAGACCCAGTACTTC
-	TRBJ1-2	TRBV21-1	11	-	CASSKGGGYTF	TGTGCCAGCAGCAAAGGCGGGGGCTACACCTTC
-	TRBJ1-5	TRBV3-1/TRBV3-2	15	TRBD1	CASSQGTGNNQPQHF	TGTGCCAGCAGCCAAGGGACAGGGAACAATCAGCCCCAGCATTTT
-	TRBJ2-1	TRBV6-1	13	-	CASSEGGYNEQFF	TGTGCCAGCAGTGAAGGAGGGTACAATGAGCAGTTCTTC
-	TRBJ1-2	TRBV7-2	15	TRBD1	CASSSPGQFNYGYTF	TGTGCCAGCAGCAGCCCGGGACAGTTTAACTATGGCTACACCTTC
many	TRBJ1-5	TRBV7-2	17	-	CASSLARDIRGNQPQHF	TGTGCCAGCAGCTTAGCTCGGGACATTAGGGGCAATCAGCCCCAGCATTTT
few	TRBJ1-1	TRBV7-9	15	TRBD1	CASTYLGQGNTEAFF	TGTGCCAGCACCTATTTGGGACAGGGGAACACTGAAGCTTTCTTT
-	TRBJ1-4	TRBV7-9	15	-	CASILAEGRGEKLFF	TGTGCCAGCATCCTCGCTGAGGGCCGGGGTGAAAAACTGTTTTTT
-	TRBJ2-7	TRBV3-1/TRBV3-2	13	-	CASSQEWRGEQYF	TGTGCCAGCAGCCAAGAGTGGCGCGGCGAGCAGTACTTC
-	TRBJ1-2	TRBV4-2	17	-	CASSARQVANSNYGYTF	TGTGCCAGCAGCGCACGACAGGTCGCGAATTCTAACTATGGCTACACCTTC
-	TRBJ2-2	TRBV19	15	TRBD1	CASSSGTGIGWELFF	TGTGCCAGTAGTTCCGGGACAGGGATCGGTTGGGAGCTGTTTTTT
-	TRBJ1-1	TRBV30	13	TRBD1	CAWAGQGYTEAFF	TGTGCCTGGGCGGGACAGGGTTACACTGAAGCTTTCTTT
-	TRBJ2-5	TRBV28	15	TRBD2	CASSLRPSGEETQYF	TGTGCCAGCAGTCTCCGCCCTAGCGGGGAAGAGACCCAGTACTTC
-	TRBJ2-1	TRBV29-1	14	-	CSVSTRPGYNEQFF	TGCAGCGTCTCGACACGACCCGGTTACAATGAGCAGTTCTTC
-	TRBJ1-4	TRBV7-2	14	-	CASSYFGTPNWVFF	TGTGCCAGCAGCTATTTCGGGACTCCAAATTGGGTGTTTTTT
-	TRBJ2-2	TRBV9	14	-	CASSVGGNTGELFF	TGTGCCAGCAGCGTCGGAGGGAACACCGGGGAGCTGTTTTTT
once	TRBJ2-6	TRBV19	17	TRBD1	CASSPGQGLAGANVLTF	TGTGCCAGTAGCCCGGGACAGGGTCTGGCTGGGGCCAACGTCCTGACTTTC
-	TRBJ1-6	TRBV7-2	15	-	CASSSQGTGNSPLHF	TGTGCCAGCAGCTCCCAGGGGACGGGTAATTCACCCCTCCACTTT
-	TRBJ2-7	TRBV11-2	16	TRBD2	CASSLQLLAGGSEQYF	TGTGCCAGCAGCTTACAGTTGCTAGCGGGAGGATCCGAGCAGTACTTC
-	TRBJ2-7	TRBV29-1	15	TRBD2	CSVEKTSGATYEQYF	TGCAGCGTTGAAAAAACTAGCGGGGCCACCTACGAGCAGTACTTC
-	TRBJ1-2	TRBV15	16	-	CATSRDLSNYGYGYTF	TGTGCCACCAGCAGAGATCTGAGTAATTACGGCTATGGCTACACCTTC
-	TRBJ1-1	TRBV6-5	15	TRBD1	CASSYQTGAMELAFF	TGTGCCAGCAGTTACCAGACAGGGGCGATGGAGCTGGCTTTCTTT
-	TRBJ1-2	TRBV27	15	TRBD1	CASSRTGGFNYGYTF	TGTGCCAGCAGTCGGACAGGGGGATTTAACTATGGCTACACCTTC
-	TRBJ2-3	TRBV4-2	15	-	CASSQDYPSTDTQYF	TGTGCCAGCAGCCAAGACTACCCTAGCACAGATACGCAGTATTTT
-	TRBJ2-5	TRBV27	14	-	CASSRGTYQETQYF	TGTGCCAGCAGTCGCGGAACGTACCAAGAGACCCAGTACTTC
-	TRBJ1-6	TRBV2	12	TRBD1	CASETGSSPLHF	TGTGCCAGCGAGACAGGGAGTTCACCCCTCCACTTT
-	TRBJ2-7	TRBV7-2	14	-	CASSVSRDSYEQYF	TGTGCCAGCAGCGTATCCAGGGACTCCTACGAGCAGTACTTC
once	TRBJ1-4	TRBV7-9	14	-	CASSLRLEREKLFF	TGTGCCAGCAGCTTAAGGTTGGAGCGAGAAAAACTGTTTTTT
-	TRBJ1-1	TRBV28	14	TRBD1	CASRPGQWNTEAFF	TGTGCCAGCAGACCGGGACAGTGGAACACTGAAGCTTTCTTT
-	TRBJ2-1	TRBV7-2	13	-	CASSLLAWNEQFF	TGTGCCAGCAGCTTATTAGCGTGGAATGAGCAGTTCTTC
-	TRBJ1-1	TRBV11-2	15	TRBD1	CASSLEGQTNTEAFF	TGTGCCAGCAGCTTAGAGGGACAGACGAACACTGAAGCTTTCTTT
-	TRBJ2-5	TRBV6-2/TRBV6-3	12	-	CASSAGGETQYF	TGTGCCAGCAGTGCAGGTGGGGAGACCCAGTACTTC
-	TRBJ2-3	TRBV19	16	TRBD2	CASSRRTSGSADTQYF	TGTGCCAGTAGTAGACGGACTAGCGGGAGCGCAGATACGCAGTATTTT
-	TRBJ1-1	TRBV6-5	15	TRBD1	CASGHGTAYNTEAFF	TGTGCCAGCGGACACGGGACAGCTTATAACACTGAAGCTTTCTTT
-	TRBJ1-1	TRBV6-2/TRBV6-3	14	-	CASSYQGRNTEAFF	TGTGCCAGCAGTTACCAGGGGCGGAACACTGAAGCTTTCTTT
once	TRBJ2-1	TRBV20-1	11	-	CSAIQRYEQFF	TGCAGTGCTATCCAGAGGTATGAGCAGTTCTTC
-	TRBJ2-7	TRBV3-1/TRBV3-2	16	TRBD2	CASSQRGAGGLGEQYF	TGTGCCAGCAGCCAGAGAGGAGCGGGGGGGCTGGGGGAGCAGTACTTC
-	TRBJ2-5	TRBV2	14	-	CASSAAGSQETQYF	TGTGCCAGCAGTGCGGCAGGGTCTCAAGAGACCCAGTACTTC
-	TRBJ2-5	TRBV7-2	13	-	CASSLSLQETQYF	TGTGCCAGCAGCCTCTCTCTGCAAGAGACCCAGTACTTC
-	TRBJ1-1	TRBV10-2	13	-	CASSRDLGTEAFF	TGCGCCAGCAGCAGGGATTTGGGCACTGAAGCTTTCTTT
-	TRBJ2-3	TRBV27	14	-	CASGGQSHTDTQYF	TGTGCCAGCGGCGGACAGAGCCACACAGATACGCAGTATTTT
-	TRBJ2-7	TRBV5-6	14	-	CASSPTTTRYEQYF	TGTGCCAGCAGCCCGACAACTACTAGGTACGAGCAGTACTTC
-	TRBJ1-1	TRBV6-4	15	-	CARPGGGGEETEAFF	TGTGCCAGGCCGGGCGGTGGGGGGGAGGAGACTGAAGCTTTCTTT
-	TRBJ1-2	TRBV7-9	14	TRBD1	CASSSSGGEGGYTF	TGTGCCAGCAGCTCATCAGGGGGCGAGGGTGGCTACACCTTC